The next 9 T cell receptor beta chains were all read from a single sample in a study of cytomegalovirus exposure and HLA in healthy donors. It was with 60 Vbeta and 13 Jbeta primers that the PCR ran. The assay was immunoSEQ multiplex PCR, and TCRdb's table has in-frame clones only and misses some. The repertoire consists of 90,000 to 120,000 clones, with 79% occurring once and the leading ten covering 4.1%. The sample was PBMCs. The origin of the receptors is a female donor in good health and CMV-seropositive.

The chain couples TRBV5-4 to TRBJ1-1; maybe TRBD1 (6 bases). Germline assignment: CDR1 SGHNT and CDR2 YYREEE (reference sequence). The CDR3 length is 14 residues. Trimming removed 2 bases at V and 3 bases at J, with 11 bases between. The CDR3 sequence: CASSFGAGDTEAFF. The CDR3 region has the DNA TGTGCCAGCAGCTTCGGGGCAGGGGACACTGAAGCTTTCTTT.

The V call is TRBV2, the J call TRBJ2-7; TRBD2 agrees at 11 bases. Trimming took 2 bases from V and 3 from J; bases not matched to a gene: 6. Looked up from germline, CDR1 is SNHLY and CDR2 is FYNNEI. The CDR3 is 16 amino acids. The CDR3 is CASSETLGTSGYEQYF. The DNA of the CDR3 is TGTGCCAGCAGTGAAACTCTAGGGACTAGCGGCTACGAGCAGTACTTC.

The J gene is TRBJ1-1, the V gene TRBV19; 12 bases line up with TRBD1. V was clipped by 3 bases and J by 4 bases; unmatched bases: 6. Per the germline V gene, CDR1 is LNHDA and CDR2 is SQIVND (reference sequence). The CDR3 spans 16 residues. The CDR3 nucleotides read TGTGCCAGTAGTATGGGTGGGACAGGGGGCGGCACTGAAGCTTTCTTT. This translates into CASSMGGTGGGTEAFF.

The table lists this clone with a count of one. The chain links TRBV5-5 to TRBJ1-1, with TRBD1 matching 7 bases. The J segment lost 5 bases and the V segment lost 1 base, leaving 8 bases of the junction unmatched. This CDR3 has 15 amino acids. Per germline, CDR1 SGHKS and CDR2 YYEKEE (reference sequence). As DNA, the CDR3 is TGTGCCAGCAGCTTGTTACAGGGGTTTAAGACTGAAGCTTTCTTT. This gives the protein CASSLLQGFKTEAFF. Using reference TRBV5-5 and TRBJ1-1 for the parts outside the CDR3, the full variable domain is DAGVTQSPTHLIKTRGQQVTLRCSPISGHKSVSWYQQVLGQGPQFIFQYYEKEERGRGNFPDRFSARQFPNYSSELNVNALLLGDSALYLCASSLLQGFKTEAFFGQGTRLTVV.

V usage is TRBV5-1 and J usage is TRBJ2-5, with TRBD2 matching 12 bases. Germline V gene data show CDR1 as SGHRS and CDR2 as YFSETQ. Germline trimming cut 6 bases from V and 6 bases from J; bases unmatched to any gene: 6. The CDR3 contains 14 residues. The CDR3 region has the DNA TGCGCCAGCAACGAGGGGACTAGCGGGCAGACCCAGTACTTC. Residues: CASNEGTSGQTQYF.

This clone was detected a few times. The J gene is TRBJ2-1, the V gene TRBV6-1; D not certain. This CDR3 region has 14 residues. From germline, CDR1 is MNHNS and CDR2 SASEGT. The V gene lost 4 bases and the J gene lost 0 bases, with 7 bases spanning the gap. Written as DNA, the CDR3 is TGTGCCAGCAGTGGGGCGATCTCCTACAATGAGCAGTTCTTC. Translated: CASSGAISYNEQFF.

This clone is a singleton in its sample. The chain is built from TRBV7-2 and TRBJ2-5; unclear D gene. Trimming took off 5 bases at V and 5 bases at J, with 12 bases between the two ends. The CDR3 is made up of 13 amino acids. Germline V gives CDR1 SGHTA, CDR2 FQGNSA. This chain's CDR3 is CASSPERRETQYF. DNA for the CDR3: TGTGCCAGCAGCCCAGAGCGTCGGGAGACCCAGTACTTC. The variable domain in full, completed from reference TRBV7-2 and TRBJ2-5, reads GAGVSQSPSNKVTEKGKDVELRCDPISGHTALYWYRQSLGQGLEFLIYFQGNSAPDKSGLPSDRFSAERTGGSVSTLTIQRTQQEDSAVYLCASSPERRETQYFGPGTRLLVL.

This clone was seen more than once but under ten times. The chain uses TRBV6-5 and TRBJ2-7, with TRBD2 identical over 10 bases. V lost 2 bases to trimming and J lost 5 bases; unmatched junction nucleotides: 3. Germline V lookup: CDR1 MNHEY, CDR2 SVGAGI. This CDR3 is 14 amino acids long. The CDR3 here is CASSYGTSVNEQYF. The CDR3, as DNA: TGTGCCAGCAGTTACGGGACTAGCGTCAACGAGCAGTACTTC.

This chain uses TRBV25-1 with TRBJ2-1; 8 bases align to TRBD2. The CDR3 has 15 amino acids. V dropped 8 bases and J dropped 7; count of bases not matched to a gene: 13. CDR1 and CDR2 (germline): MGHDK, SYGVNS. For the CDR3, the DNA is TGTGCCAGCCAACCGGGGGGGCGAGTGACGAATGAGCAGTTCTTC. This codes for CASQPGGRVTNEQFF.